These 23 T cell receptor beta chains came from one sample sequenced in a study of human T cells and chemical hapten exposure. The time point denotes: patch test 1, 2 weeks after DPC sensitization. Regarding treatment: therapeutic diphenylcyclopropenone sensitization with weekly scalp DPC. Each CDR3 protein is one row after TCRdb ran MiXCR on the RACE reads. The data hold under 65,000 distinct CDR3 sequences, with around 9% observed a single time. The sequencing used whole blood, collected in connection with sensitization to the hapten diphenylcyclopropenone (DPC). The receptors shown here come from a woman aged 45-65 years with alopecia areata. Some clones in this sample may be carry-over from other donors' samples.

In this sample, this clonotype turned up many times. The rearrangement joins TRBV18 to TRBJ1-2, with 10 positions matching TRBD1. Germline CDR1 is KGHSH and CDR2 is LQKENI. The CDR3 spans 19 residues. V shed 4 bases, J shed 2 bases, and the junction held 16 bases outside the gene matches. The CDR3 loop reads CASSLPPGTGAPNNYGYTF. The CDR3 bases are TGTGCCAGCTCACTGCCCCCAGGGACAGGGGCGCCGAACAACTATGGCTACACCTTC.

This clonotype was seen repeatedly, ten times or more. V and J are TRBV5-6 and TRBJ2-2; 8 nucleotides line up with TRBD1. The CDR3 is 16 residues long. The germline CDR1 and CDR2 sequences are SGHDT and YYEEEE. V trimming: 2 bases; J trimming: 3 bases; junction bases outside the gene matches: 6. Written as DNA, the CDR3 is TGTGCCAGCAGCTTAAGACAGGGGATTGACACCGGGGAGCTGTTTTTT. Protein product: CASSLRQGIDTGELFF. Full variable domain (outside the CDR3, taken from reference TRBV5-6 and TRBJ2-2): DAGVTQSPTHLIKTRGQQVTLRCSPKSGHDTVSWYQQALGQGPQFIFQYYEEEERQRGNFPDRFSGHQFPNYSSELNVNALLLGDSALYLCASSLRQGIDTGELFFGEGSRLTVL.

V usage is TRBV29-1 and J usage is TRBJ1-5; D is possibly TRBD1 (5 bases). The length of the CDR3 is 12 residues. Germline lookup yields CDR1 SQVTM and CDR2 ANQGSEA. The germline V and J ends were trimmed by 4 bases and 6 bases, with 10 bases remaining between them. CDR3 in amino acids: CSVVQGSQPQHF. For the CDR3, the DNA is TGCAGCGTTGTGCAGGGCAGTCAGCCCCAGCATTTT.

The chain carries TRBV3-1 and TRBJ1-1, with TRBD1 identical over 7 bases. The germline V gene encodes CDR1 LGHDT and CDR2 YNNKEL (reference sequence). This CDR3 region has 13 residues. The junction had 4 bases not matched to a gene; V was cut back by 5 bases and J by 4 bases. The CDR3 reads CASSTGQITEAFF. The CDR3 DNA reads TGTGCCAGCAGCACGGGACAGATCACTGAAGCTTTCTTT.

At least ten counts were recorded for this clonotype. This chain connects TRBV15 to TRBJ1-3, with D uncertain. This CDR3 is 15 amino acids long. V was clipped by 1 base and J by 0 bases, with 7 bases between them. CDR1 and CDR2 (germline): LNHNV, YYDKDF (reference sequence). Written as DNA, the CDR3 is TGTGCCACCAGCAGAGTTCCCAACTCTGGAAACACCATATATTTT. Its translation: CATSRVPNSGNTIYF.

This clonotype was picked up many times. The rearrangement links TRBV3-1 to TRBJ2-7; 11 bases match TRBD2. The CDR3 contains 14 residues. CDR1 is LGHDT and CDR2 is YNNKEL in the germline V gene (reference sequence). V lost 4 bases to trimming and J lost 6 bases; unmatched junction nucleotides: 5. The chain's CDR3 is CASSPTSGSSEQYF. The CDR3 nucleotides are TGTGCCAGCAGCCCTACTAGCGGGAGCTCCGAGCAGTACTTC.

The rearrangement links TRBV10-2 to TRBJ1-3; D is unclear. V shed 6 bases and J shed 0 bases, with 9 bases lying between them. This CDR3 is built from 14 residues. Germline CDR1 WSHSY, CDR2 SAAADI. The DNA of the CDR3 is TGCGCCAGCAGCCCCGATAGCTCTGGAAACACCATATATTTT. Translating gives CASSPDSSGNTIYF.

The table lists this clonotype with many counts. CDR3 coding DNA: TGCAGCGTTGGAGCGGGAGGGATCTTCGGTGAGCAGTTCTTC. It specifies CSVGAGGIFGEQFF. The chain carries TRBV29-1 and TRBJ2-1, with TRBD2 matching over 10 bases. The V segment lost 4 bases and the J segment 9 bases; nucleotides outside the gene matches: 9. The CDR3 is 14 residues long. Looked up from germline, CDR1 is SQVTM and CDR2 is ANQGSEA.

This clonotype has only a few counts. The rearrangement joins TRBV19 to TRBJ2-7; TRBD1 aligns across 7 bases. Germline lookup yields CDR1 LNHDA and CDR2 SQIVND (reference sequence). V gave up 6 bases and J gave up 8 bases; unmatched junction bases: 7. This CDR3 is built from 12 residues. The CDR3 is CASRSTGEKQYF. In DNA, the CDR3 is TGTGCCAGTAGATCAACAGGGGAAAAGCAGTACTTC.

There are a few counts of this clonotype. The rearrangement uses TRBV20-1 and TRBJ1-5; a possible D gene is TRBD1 (6 bases). V was cut by 6 bases and J by 0 bases, with 9 bases left in between. Germline assignment: CDR1 DFQATT and CDR2 SNEGSKA (reference sequence). The CDR3 is made up of 13 amino acids. CDR3 bases: TGCAGTGCCAAGGGGGATAGCAATCAGCCCCAGCATTTT. This codes for CSAKGDSNQPQHF.

The V and J genes are TRBV7-6 and TRBJ2-2; D tentatively reads TRBD1 or TRBD2 (5 bases each). V shed 6 bases and J shed 1 base, with 12 bases lying between them. CDR3 size: 15 residues. The germline V gene has CDR1 SGHVS and CDR2 FNYEAQ. Here the CDR3 DNA reads TGTGCCAGCAGGGCCGGGACCGGGAACACCGGGGAGCTGTTTTTT. Protein sequence: CASRAGTGNTGELFF.

This clonotype was detected only a few times. The chain carries TRBV19 and TRBJ1-4, with D tentatively TRBD1 (5 bases). The CDR3 is 14 amino acids. V was shortened by 4 bases and J by 5 bases, with 11 bases between the two germline ends. From germline, CDR1 is LNHDA and CDR2 SQIVND (reference sequence). The CDR3 region has the DNA TGTGCCAGTAGTACCCGTTGGGGGAATGAAAAACTGTTTTTT. This encodes CASSTRWGNEKLFF.

The table lists this clonotype with many counts. The chain joins TRBV7-2 to TRBJ2-7; TRBD2 matches 7 bases. CDR3 length equals 14 residues. V gave up 0 bases and J gave up 7 bases; unmatched junction bases: 6. Germline CDR1 reads SGHTA; CDR2 reads FQGNSA. The CDR3 loop is CASSLAGGPREQYF. In DNA, the CDR3 is TGTGCCAGCAGCTTAGCGGGAGGGCCTAGGGAGCAGTACTTC.

This rearrangement joins TRBV5-1 to TRBJ2-3, with 12 bases that match TRBD2. Unmatched junction bases numbered 2, after V lost 4 bases and J lost 2 bases. CDR1 and CDR2 (germline): SGHRS, YFSETQ. The CDR3 covers 15 residues. CDR3 nucleotide sequence: TGCGCCAGCAGCCGGACTAGCGGGATCACAGATACGCAGTATTTT. It translates to CASSRTSGITDTQYF.

Many counts were recorded for this clonotype. V and J are TRBV15 and TRBJ1-5, with D unresolved. V gave up 0 bases and J gave up 0 bases, with 12 bases separating them. CDR1 and CDR2 from the germline V gene are LNHNV and YYDKDF (reference sequence). The CDR3 contains 17 residues. The CDR3 region has the DNA TGTGCCACCAGCAGAGATTTAGGAGGGTATAGCAATCAGCCCCAGCATTTT. This translates into CATSRDLGGYSNQPQHF.

The chain has TRBV20-1 and TRBJ1-5, with D uncertain. This CDR3 is 14 amino acids long. Germline loops: CDR1 DFQATT, CDR2 SNEGSKA (reference sequence). Trimming cost V 2 bases and J 0 bases, with 8 bases left between them. CDR3 residues: CSARSGNSNQPQHF. The CDR3 DNA reads TGCAGTGCTAGATCGGGTAATAGCAATCAGCCCCAGCATTTT.

In this sample, this clonotype turned up a few times. The chain is built from TRBV28 and TRBJ2-7; 8 bases agree with TRBD2. The CDR3 is made up of 15 amino acids. V shed 2 bases, J shed 4 bases, and the junction held 7 bases outside the gene matches. Per the germline V gene, CDR1 is MDHEN and CDR2 is SYDVKM. The CDR3 DNA follows: TGTGCCAGCAGTTTAACATCGGGAGGGTATTACGAGCAGTACTTC. It encodes CASSLTSGGYYEQYF.

About this clonotype: The conserved final phenylalanine or tryptophan is absent from the CDR3, which likely points to a read error. The J gene is TRBJ1-1, the V gene TRBV20-1, with unresolved D. Trimming removed 0 bases from V and 0 bases from J, with 11 bases in between. Germline lookup yields CDR1 DFQATT and CDR2 SNEGSKA (reference sequence). The CDR3 runs 15 residues. CDR3 in amino acids: CSARDTGRLNTEAFI. CDR3 DNA sequence: TGCAGTGCTAGAGATACGGGCCGCCTGAACACTGAAGCTTTCATT.

This clonotype was seen only a few times. V gene TRBV7-6 combines with J gene TRBJ2-3; TRBD2 is a possible D gene (5 bases). Germline lookup yields CDR1 SGHVS and CDR2 FNYEAQ. The CDR3 is 14 amino acids. The ends were cut back, 4 bases at V and 1 base at J, with 9 bases in the middle. CDR3 residues: CASSSSAGTDTQYF. The DNA of the CDR3 is TGTGCCAGCAGCTCCTCAGCGGGCACAGATACGCAGTATTTT. Using reference TRBV7-6 and TRBJ2-3 for the parts outside the CDR3, the full variable domain is GAGVSQSPRYKVTKRGQDVALRCDPISGHVSLYWYRQALGQGPEFLTYFNYEAQQDKSGLPNDRFSAERPEGSISTLTIQRTEQRDSAMYRCASSSSAGTDTQYFGPGTRLTVL.

This clonotype was recorded many times. This chain uses TRBV27 with TRBJ1-2; the D is unclear. Germline V gives CDR1 MNHEY, CDR2 SMNVEV (reference sequence). Deletions cut 2 bases from V and 3 bases from J, with 13 bases between. This CDR3 is built from 15 residues. As DNA, the CDR3 is TGTGCCAGCAGTTTAACTGTTAAAAACCACTATGGCTACACCTTC. Amino acid sequence: CASSLTVKNHYGYTF.

Only one count was recorded for this clonotype. V usage is TRBV29-1 and J usage is TRBJ2-7, with D perhaps TRBD1 (6 bases). Germline V gene data show CDR1 as SQVTM and CDR2 as ANQGSEA. This CDR3 region has 14 residues. V dropped 1 base and J dropped 5 bases, with 15 bases sitting between them. CDR3 sequence reads: CSVEVPAQGDEQYF. In DNA form, the CDR3 reads TGCAGCGTTGAAGTTCCGGCACAGGGCGACGAGCAGTACTTC.

The rearrangement joins TRBV6-5 to TRBJ1-4; 12 positions agree with TRBD1. V dropped 2 bases and J dropped 7; count of bases not matched to a gene: 5. Germline V gene lookup returns CDR1 MNHEY and CDR2 SVGAGI. This CDR3 has 16 amino acids. The chain's CDR3 is CASSYGTGGSSEKLFF. The CDR3 DNA is TGTGCCAGCAGTTACGGGACAGGGGGCTCGAGTGAAAAACTGTTTTTT.

Note on this clonotype: A much more abundant neighbour one base away suggests this may be a read error. The rearrangement joins TRBV20-1 to TRBJ2-3, with 9 bases that match TRBD2. The CDR3 runs to 17 residues. Per the germline V gene, CDR1 is DFQATT and CDR2 is SNEGSKA (reference sequence). CDR3 sequence (DNA): TGCGGTGCCGCAGGAGGAGCGGGAGGCCCTTCCCCAGATACGCAGTATTTT. As protein: CGAAGGAGGPSPDTQYF.